What follows are 30 T cell receptor beta chains derived from one specimen sequenced in a study of blood T cell repertoires in COVID-19. TCRdb's copy holds only in-frame clones and misses some; the assay was immunoSEQ multiplex PCR. The table records 200,000 to 300,000 clones, 82% of them present only once. The sequenced sample consisted of peripheral blood. The receptors originated from a woman aged 60-75 years with active or convalescent COVID-19.

The V gene is TRBV5-1, the J gene TRBJ1-2; 12 nucleotides match TRBD1. V shed 0 bases and J 7 bases; nucleotides not matched to a gene: 4. Germline V gives CDR1 SGHRS, CDR2 YFSETQ. CDR3 size: 15 residues. In DNA, the CDR3 is TGCGCCAGCAGCTTGGGGGGGGACAGGGGGCTTGGCTACACCTTC. As protein: CASSLGGDRGLGYTF.

V gene TRBV7-2 combines with J gene TRBJ2-1, with 7 positions matching TRBD2. J gave up 6 bases and V 1 base, and 3 bases lay outside the gene matches. The germline gives CDR1 SGHTA, CDR2 FQGNSA. The CDR3 length is 14 residues. This CDR3 reads CASSLVPGGNEQFF. Here the CDR3 DNA reads TGTGCCAGCAGCTTAGTCCCGGGGGGCAATGAGCAGTTCTTC.

V usage is TRBV7-3 and J usage is TRBJ2-1; the D gene is possibly TRBD1 (6 bases). This CDR3 is 15 amino acids long. Germline CDR1 SGHTA, CDR2 FQGTGA. Deletions cut 1 base from V and 6 bases from J, with 13 bases between. In nucleotides, the CDR3 is TGTGCCAGCAGCTTAAGGAGACAGGCTCGCAATGAGCAGTTCTTC. It codes for CASSLRRQARNEQFF.

The rearrangement joins TRBV2 to TRBJ2-1; 10 nucleotides agree with TRBD2. This CDR3 is 15 amino acids long. Germline values: CDR1 SNHLY, CDR2 FYNNEI. Unmatched junction bases numbered 11, after V lost 6 bases and J lost 9 bases. In DNA form, the CDR3 reads TGTGCCAGCAGCCCAACCAGCGGGGGGGCGGGTGAGCAGTTCTTC. It is translated as CASSPTSGGAGEQFF. The full variable domain, rest sourced from reference TRBV2 and TRBJ2-1, is EPEVTQTPSHQVTQMGQEVILRCVPISNHLYFYWYRQILGQKVEFLVSFYNNEISEKSEIFDDQFSVERPDGSNFTLKIRSTKLEDSAMYFCASSPTSGGAGEQFFGPGTRLTVL.

The chain has TRBV29-1 and TRBJ2-3; 7 bases align to TRBD1. CDR3 length equals 11 residues. Per the germline V gene, CDR1 is SQVTM and CDR2 is ANQGSEA. CDR3 nucleotide sequence: TGCAGTGGAGACAGGGAAGATACGCAGTATTTT. Encoded protein: CSGDREDTQYF.

This chain uses TRBV6-1 with TRBJ1-2, with D tentatively TRBD1 (6 bases). Germline V lookup: CDR1 MNHNS, CDR2 SASEGT. The CDR3 is 13 amino acids. V lost 7 bases to trimming and J lost 8 bases, with 17 bases between them. CDR3 amino acids: CASIFTSGTGYTF. The CDR3 region has the DNA TGTGCCAGCATTTTTACCTCCGGGACAGGCTACACCTTC.

The CDR3 spells CAITTTDTQYF. The CDR3 coding sequence is TGTGCCATTACGACAACGGATACGCAGTATTTT. V usage is TRBV7-8 and J usage is TRBJ2-3, with no clear D. Germline assignment: CDR1 SGHVS and CDR2 FQNEAQ. The germline V and J ends were trimmed by 10 bases and 6 bases, with 11 bases remaining between them. The CDR3 loop spans 11 amino acids.

The rearrangement links TRBV7-9 to TRBJ1-4, with 8 positions matching TRBD1. The CDR3 length is 16 residues. Looked up from germline, CDR1 is SEHNR and CDR2 is FQNEAQ (reference sequence). Trimming at V came to 8 bases and at J to 2 bases, leaving 10 bases not matched to a gene. CDR3 residues: CASGLFQGATNEKLFF. Written as DNA, the CDR3 is TGTGCCAGCGGCCTATTCCAGGGGGCCACTAATGAAAAACTGTTTTTT.

The V gene is TRBV2, the J gene TRBJ2-2; 7 positions match TRBD2. The CDR3 covers 15 residues. Germline V gene data show CDR1 as SNHLY and CDR2 as FYNNEI. J lost 7 bases, V lost 4 bases, and 9 bases had no gene match. The CDR3 nucleotides are TGTGCCAGCAGTGGGCAGGGAGGGTACGGCGGGGAGCTGTTTTTT. This codes for CASSGQGGYGGELFF.

V is TRBV19 and J is TRBJ1-5; the match to TRBD1 covers 8 bases. Trimming at V came to 8 bases and at J to 5 bases, leaving 11 bases not matched to a gene. The CDR3 contains 15 residues. Germline V gene sequence: CDR1 LNHDA, CDR2 SQIVND (reference sequence). CDR3: CASSQGAEEDQPQHF. CDR3 sequence (DNA): TGTGCCAGTTCTCAGGGGGCAGAGGAAGATCAGCCCCAGCATTTT.

The V and J genes are TRBV4-3 and TRBJ1-4, with 7 positions matching TRBD1. CDR1 and CDR2 (germline): LGHNA, YSLEER. This CDR3 region has 15 residues. After removal of 0 bases from V and 8 bases from J, the junction contained 6 bases not matched to a gene. CDR3 nucleotides: TGCGCCAGCAGCCAAGATCATCGCAGGGGGGAAAAACTGTTTTTT. It specifies CASSQDHRRGEKLFF.

This rearrangement joins TRBV10-2 to TRBJ2-1; 9 positions agree with TRBD2. With V trimmed by 8 bases and J by 0 bases, 8 bases remained unmatched. This CDR3 contains 16 residues. Germline values: CDR1 WSHSY, CDR2 SAAADI. The CDR3 here is CASGARGGSSYNEQFF. The CDR3, as DNA: TGCGCCAGCGGTGCGCGGGGGGGGAGCTCCTACAATGAGCAGTTCTTC.

The J gene is TRBJ1-6, the V gene TRBV6-5, with TRBD1 matching over 7 bases. The germline CDR1 and CDR2 sequences are MNHEY and SVGAGI. The CDR3 length is 13 residues. With V trimmed by 6 bases and J by 7 bases, 3 bases remained unmatched. The CDR3 region has the DNA TGTGCCAGCAGCATGACAGGGAATTCACCCCTCCACTTT. Its translation is CASSMTGNSPLHF.

The chain carries TRBV5-7 and TRBJ1-2; 8 nucleotides agree with TRBD1. TRBV5-7 is an ORF; its function is uncertain. There are 14 residues in the CDR3. The ends lost 0 bases at V and 8 bases at J; junction bases unmatched: 6. The CDR3 DNA reads TGTGCCAGCAGCTTGGCCCAGGGGGCAGGGGGCTACACCTTC. Translating it yields CASSLAQGAGGYTF.

The chain couples TRBV12-5 to TRBJ1-1; 8 nucleotides line up with TRBD1. With V trimmed by 2 bases and J by 4 bases, 12 bases remained unmatched. The CDR3 consists of 17 residues. CDR1 LGHNT and CDR2 FRNRAP come from the germline V gene. CDR3 sequence reads: CASGLSGQASGSTEAFF. In nucleotides, the CDR3 is TGTGCTAGTGGTTTGTCGGGACAGGCCTCCGGGAGCACTGAAGCTTTCTTT.

The chain uses TRBV30 and TRBJ1-1; a possible D gene is TRBD1 (5 bases). From germline, CDR1 is GTSNPN and CDR2 SVGIG (reference sequence). Trimming took off 0 bases at V and 1 base at J, with 6 bases between the two ends. This CDR3 spans 13 amino acids. CDR3 sequence (DNA): TGTGCCTGGAGTGTACAGGCGAACACTGAAGCTTTCTTT. It specifies CAWSVQANTEAFF. Looking up the rest from reference TRBV30 and TRBJ1-1 gives the full variable domain: SQTIHQWPATLVQPVGSPLSLECTVEGTSNPNLYWYRQAAGRGLQLLFYSVGIGQISSEVPQNLSASRPQDRQFILSSKKLLLSDSGFYLCAWSVQANTEAFFGQGTRLTVV.

The chain links TRBV19 to TRBJ1-1; TRBD1 is a possible D gene (6 bases). Germline V lookup: CDR1 LNHDA, CDR2 SQIVND (reference sequence). The CDR3 runs to 15 residues. Trimming stripped 6 bases from V and 1 base from J, with 15 bases between. CDR3: CASSPDRSKNTEAFF. As DNA, the CDR3 is TGTGCCAGTAGCCCCGACAGGTCGAAGAACACTGAAGCTTTCTTT.

V is TRBV4-1 and J is TRBJ2-3; the D is unclear. Germline CDR1 reads MGHRA; CDR2 reads YSYEKL. Deletions cut 0 bases from V and 0 bases from J, with 7 bases between. CDR3 length equals 15 residues. The CDR3 region has the DNA TGCGCCAGCAGCCAAGATGGAGCTAGCACAGATACGCAGTATTTT. Translation gives CASSQDGASTDTQYF.

The V and J genes are TRBV6-5 and TRBJ2-7, with D perhaps matching TRBD2 (6 bases). The CDR3 runs 14 residues. From germline, CDR1 is MNHEY and CDR2 SVGAGI. The ends were cut back, 2 bases at V and 4 bases at J, with 12 bases in the middle. The chain's CDR3 is CASSYGRRGYEQYF. The CDR3 nucleotides read TGTGCCAGCAGTTACGGACGGAGGGGTTACGAGCAGTACTTC.

This clone was observed a few times. This sample includes further DNA sequences coding for the same CDR3. This chain uses TRBV7-8 with TRBJ2-7; a possible D gene is TRBD2 (6 bases). The CDR3 is made up of 12 amino acids. Germline V lookup: CDR1 SGHVS, CDR2 FQNEAQ. The V gene lost 5 bases and the J gene lost 4 bases, with 9 bases spanning the gap. The CDR3 sequence is CASSPGGYEQYF. The CDR3 DNA follows: TGTGCCAGCAGCCCCGGGGGTTACGAGCAGTACTTC.

The chain recombines TRBV30 with TRBJ2-3; TRBD2 matches 13 bases. Germline lookup yields CDR1 GTSNPN and CDR2 SVGIG (reference sequence). CDR3 length: 18 residues. V trimming: 0 bases; J trimming: 2 bases; junction bases outside the gene matches: 8. The CDR3, as DNA: TGTGCCTGGAGTGTTGGTTGGACTAGCGGGGGCCCCACAGATACGCAGTATTTT. Translation: CAWSVGWTSGGPTDTQYF.

This clone was seen once. The chain carries TRBV5-1 and TRBJ2-1; a weak D match, TRBD2 (6 bases). This CDR3 is 13 amino acids long. Trimming left V 1 base short and J 7 bases short, with 9 bases between. Germline CDR1 SGHRS, CDR2 YFSETQ. CDR3 residues: CASSLYGGNEQFF. CDR3 nucleotides: TGCGCCAGCAGCTTGTACGGGGGTAATGAGCAGTTCTTC.

The J gene is TRBJ1-2, the V gene TRBV10-3; D gene ambiguous. CDR3 length: 14 amino acids. Germline V gene sequence: CDR1 ENHRY, CDR2 SYGVKD. V gave up 0 bases and J gave up 1 base, with 6 bases separating them. This CDR3 reads CAISESQDNYGYTF. Written as DNA, the CDR3 is TGTGCCATCAGTGAGTCCCAGGATAACTATGGCTACACCTTC.

V gene TRBV29-1 combines with J gene TRBJ1-1, with D maybe TRBD1 (5 bases). Germline CDR1 SQVTM, CDR2 ANQGSEA. V was pared by 6 bases and J by 6 bases, with 11 bases between. The CDR3 has 11 residues. The CDR3 DNA follows: TGCAGCGTCCTCAGGGTCGCTGAAGCTTTCTTT. Its protein product is CSVLRVAEAFF.

The chain recombines TRBV18 with TRBJ2-2; D uncertain. With 1 base removed from V and 6 bases from J, the gap between germline ends came to 9 bases. Germline lookup yields CDR1 KGHSH and CDR2 LQKENI. The CDR3 totals 14 residues. CDR3 in DNA: TGTGCCAGCTCACCACGAGTGCTGGCCGGGGAGCTGTTTTTT. Translating gives CASSPRVLAGELFF.

The chain is built from TRBV6-5 and TRBJ1-1, with D maybe TRBD1 (6 bases). Trimming pared 0 bases from V and 3 bases from J, leaving 8 bases between. Germline CDR1 reads MNHEY; CDR2 reads SVGAGI. The CDR3 extends over 14 amino acids. CDR3 amino acids: CASSYSRGYTEAFF. For the CDR3, the DNA is TGTGCCAGCAGTTACTCGAGGGGGTACACTGAAGCTTTCTTT.

This clone was counted once. The genes are TRBV3-1 (or the pseudogene TRBV3-2) and TRBJ1-1; perhaps TRBD1 as D (5 bases). The CDR3 runs 14 residues. Germline CDR1 and CDR2: LGHDT and YNNKEL (reference sequence). Trimming took 3 bases from V and 1 from J, leaving 9 bases between them. CDR3 sequence (DNA): TGTGCCAGCAGCCACCAGGGTAGGAACACTGAAGCTTTCTTT. This codes for CASSHQGRNTEAFF.

The CDR3 DNA follows: TGTGCCAGTAGTCCCCGGACTAGCGGGAGCACAGATACGCAGTATTTT. This sequence encodes CASSPRTSGSTDTQYF. V is TRBV19 and J is TRBJ2-3; 11 bases line up with TRBD2. The CDR3 runs to 16 residues. Germline V gene data show CDR1 as LNHDA and CDR2 as SQIVND (reference sequence). V gave up 5 bases and J gave up 0 bases; unmatched junction bases: 4.

This CDR3 is CASRGSGTDTQYF. CDR3 coding DNA: TGTGCCAGCAGGGGTAGCGGCACAGATACGCAGTATTTT. The V gene is TRBV9, the J gene TRBJ2-3; D is possibly TRBD2 (5 bases). The CDR3 covers 13 residues. Germline assignment: CDR1 SGDLS and CDR2 YYNGEE. The V and J ends lost 5 bases and 1 base respectively, with 8 bases between them.

The J gene is TRBJ1-2, the V gene TRBV11-2; TRBD1 matches at 8 bases. Germline CDR1 and CDR2: SGHAT and FQNNGV. The trim removed 5 bases at V and 7 bases at J, leaving 15 bases unmatched. The CDR3 is made up of 16 amino acids. CDR3 in DNA: TGTGCCAGCAGCCATACGGCAGGGGGCAGAAGGGCTGGCTACACCTTC. This gives the protein CASSHTAGGRRAGYTF.